This T cell receptor beta chain was documented in a study of OX40 agonist ivuxolimab in advanced cancers. Produced via immunoSEQ multiplex PCR; TCRdb's table is partial and in-frame only. The sample lists over 45,000 clones, roughly 81% seen once, with around 10% in the top ten. This clone is a singleton in its sample. CDR1 is SGHRS, CDR2 YFSETQ, per germline. This CDR3 contains 12 residues. V lost 4 bases and J lost 8, with 9 bases in between. Sequencing used CD4+ or CD8+ T cells sorted from blood, obtained in a trial of the OX40 agonist ivuxolimab. This clonotype originated in an adult with an advanced solid tumor such as melanoma, head and neck, liver or kidney cancer. V and J are TRBV5-1 and TRBJ1-4; D remains ambiguous. CDR3 nucleotides: TGCGCCAGCAGCAGAAGTGGAGAAAAACTGTTTTTT. It translates to CASSRSGEKLFF.